Below, one T cell receptor beta chain is given with its context. The sample belongs to a study of shared clonotypes between healthy human individuals. Germline assignment: CDR1 SGHNT and CDR2 YYREEE (reference sequence). The CDR3 has 12 amino acids. Deletions cut 1 base from V and 5 bases from J, with 5 bases between. Caucasian adults residing in Nashville, Tennessee made up all the donors. For each subset, genomic DNA was distributed in equal portions over several immunoSEQ plates. Measured with immunoSEQ multiplex PCR; TCRdb has only the in-frame clones, and not every one. The sample has approximately 460,000 clones, over 60% seen once.

This receptor was obtained from a middle-aged woman in good health. Some clones in this sample may be carry-over from other donors' samples. The sequencing input was PBMCs. This chain links TRBV5-4 with TRBJ2-3; no clear D gene. CDR3 nucleotides: TGTGCCAGCAGCTTGTACGGAGATACGCAGTATTTT. Residues: CASSLYGDTQYF.